This TCR beta chain was sequenced in a study of monozygotic twins with inflammatory bowel disease. The draw for each donor consisted of a single 2.5 ml blood sample. This CDR3 comprises 13 residues. From germline, CDR1 is MNHEY and CDR2 SVGAGI. Used for each TCR library was approximately 3,800 ng of total RNA. During cDNA synthesis, UMIs that each contained a 6-nucleotide sample barcode were added by means of template switching. No DNA is given; TCRdb re-called the 5' RACE reads and lists each CDR3 protein once. Found here are approximately 210,000 distinct CDR3 sequences; the top ten clones hold roughly 8%.

The chain is built from TRBV6-5 and TRBJ1-2. The receptor was isolated from a human donor with ulcerative colitis or Crohn's disease, or a healthy co-twin of an affected twin (not recorded which). Material for sequencing was blood. The CDR3 sequence is CASSPYHAEGYTF.